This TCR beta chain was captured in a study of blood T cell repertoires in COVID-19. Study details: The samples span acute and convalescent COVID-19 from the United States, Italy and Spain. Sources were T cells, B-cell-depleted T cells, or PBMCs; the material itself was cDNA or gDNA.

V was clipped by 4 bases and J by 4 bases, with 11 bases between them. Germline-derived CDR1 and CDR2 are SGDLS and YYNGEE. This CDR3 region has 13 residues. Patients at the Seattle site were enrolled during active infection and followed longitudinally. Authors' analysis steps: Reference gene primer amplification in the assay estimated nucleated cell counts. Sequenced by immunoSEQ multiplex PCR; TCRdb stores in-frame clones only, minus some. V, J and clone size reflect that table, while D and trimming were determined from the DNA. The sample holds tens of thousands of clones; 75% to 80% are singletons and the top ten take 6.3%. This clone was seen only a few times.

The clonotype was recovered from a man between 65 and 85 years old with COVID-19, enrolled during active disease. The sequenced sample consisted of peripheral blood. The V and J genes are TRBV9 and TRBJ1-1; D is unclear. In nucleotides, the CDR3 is TGTGCCAGCAGCTCAGGAGGGAGCACTGAAGCTTTCTTT. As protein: CASSSGGSTEAFF.